The TCR beta chain described here comes from a study of OX40 agonist ivuxolimab in advanced cancers. Points from the study as a whole: Some nonresponders also had low normalized T-cell clonal expansion. Researchers report that CD8+ T cells had, on average, more expanded clones than CD4+.

Baseline, cycle 4 day 1, and cycle 7 day 1 were the blood sampling points. CDR1 is SGHAT and CDR2 is FQDESV in the germline V gene (reference sequence). This CDR3 region has 14 residues. Deletions cut 5 bases from V and 3 bases from J, with 11 bases between. Here immunoSEQ multiplex PCR was the method, and the copy in TCRdb shows in-frame clones only, minus some. The table shows around 70,000 clones, with 65% to 85% occurring only once. About this clone: As yet, its antigen is unknown.

The TCR comes from an adult with an advanced solid tumor such as melanoma, head and neck, liver or kidney cancer. The V and J genes are TRBV11-1 and TRBJ2-4, with D unresolved. The sample in question was CD4+ or CD8+ T cells sorted from blood, obtained in a trial of the OX40 agonist ivuxolimab. The CDR3 nucleotides are TGTGCCAGCAGCCCCGTTTATGACAAAAACATTCAGTACTTC. Its translation: CASSPVYDKNIQYF.